The clone carrying this T cell receptor (beta chain) was detected only once. Antigen: not known. The CDR3 has 15 residues. Germline-derived CDR1 and CDR2 are SGDLS and YYNGEE. Trimming took 3 bases from V and 2 from J, leaving 14 bases between them. Using immunoSEQ multiplex PCR, the repertoire was profiled, and TCRdb retains in-frame clones only, with some absent. The data contain 90,000 or so clones, 92% of them singletons. These data originate in a study of OX40 agonist ivuxolimab in advanced cancers. Points from the study as a whole: Averaging showed that CD8+ T cells had more expanded clones than CD4+ did.

This chain connects TRBV9 to TRBJ1-2, with D perhaps TRBD1 (6 bases). The receptor's source is an adult with an advanced solid tumor such as melanoma, head and neck, liver or kidney cancer. Material: CD4+ or CD8+ T cells sorted from blood, obtained in a trial of the OX40 agonist ivuxolimab. In DNA form, the CDR3 reads TGTGCCAGCAGCGGGGCGGGGGCTAGGAACTATGGCTACACCTTC. It encodes CASSGAGARNYGYTF.